The entry that follows covers one TCR beta chain sequence. Trimming shortened V by 4 bases and J by 1 base, and 8 bases separated the two germline ends. The CDR3 has 14 residues. Germline loops: CDR1 LNHDA, CDR2 SQIVND (reference sequence). Assay: immunoSEQ multiplex PCR; the TCRdb copy retains only in-frame clones and omits some. This sample has 59,000 or so clones, with under 95% found just once. The record originates from a study of blood T cell repertoires in COVID-19. On the study more broadly: Sites in the United States, Italy and Spain provided acute and convalescent COVID-19 samples. Nucleic acid was either cDNA or gDNA, and it came from T cells, B-cell-depleted T cells, or PBMCs.

The sequencing sample was made of peripheral blood. The chain is built from TRBV19 and TRBJ2-1; D possibly corresponds to TRBD2 (6 bases). This sequence was found in a human donor in a cohort sampled during active COVID-19. The DNA for the CDR3 is TGTGCCAGTAGTACGCTAGCGTCCTACAATGAGCAGTTCTTC. It is translated as CASSTLASYNEQFF.